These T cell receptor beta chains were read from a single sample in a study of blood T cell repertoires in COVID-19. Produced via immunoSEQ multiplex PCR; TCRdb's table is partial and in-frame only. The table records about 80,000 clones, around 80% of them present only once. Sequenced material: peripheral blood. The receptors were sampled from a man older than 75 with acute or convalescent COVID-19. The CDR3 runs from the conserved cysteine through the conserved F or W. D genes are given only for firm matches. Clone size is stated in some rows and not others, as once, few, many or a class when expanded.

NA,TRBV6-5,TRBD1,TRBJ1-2,CASREGARGYTF,TGTGCCAGCAGGGAGGGGGCGCGGGGCTACACCTTC
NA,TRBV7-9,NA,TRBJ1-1,CASSLQGDTEAFF,TGTGCCAGCAGCTTACAGGGTGACACTGAAGCTTTCTTT
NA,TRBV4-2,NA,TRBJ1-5,CAQPHQWGVVSNQPQHF,TGTGCACAGCCCCACCAATGGGGGGTGGTGAGCAATCAGCCCCAGCATTTT
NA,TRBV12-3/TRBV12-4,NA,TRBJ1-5,CASSSPGPQHF,TGTGCCAGCTCTTCCCCCGGGCCCCAGCATTTT
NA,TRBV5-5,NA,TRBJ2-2,CASSSGDTGELFF,TGTGCCAGCAGCTCAGGGGACACCGGGGAGCTGTTTTTT
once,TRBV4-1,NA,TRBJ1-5,CASSQGKGAGSGNQPQHF,TGCGCCAGCAGCCAAGGTAAAGGGGCAGGGTCGGGCAATCAGCCCCAGCATTTT
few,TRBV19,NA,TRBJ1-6,CASSIDLESPLHF,TGTGCCAGTAGTATAGATTTAGAATCACCCCTCCACTTT
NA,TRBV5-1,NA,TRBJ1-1,CASSLVRGTEAFF,TGCGCCAGCAGCTTGGTCAGAGGCACTGAAGCTTTCTTT
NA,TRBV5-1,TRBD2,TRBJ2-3,CASSFGTSGGAVGDTQYF,TGCGCCAGCAGCTTCGGGACTAGCGGGGGGGCAGTGGGAGATACGCAGTATTTT
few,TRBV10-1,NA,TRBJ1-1,CASSDDRVNTEAFF,TGCGCCAGCAGTGACGACAGAGTGAACACTGAAGCTTTCTTT
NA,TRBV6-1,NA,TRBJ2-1,CASSGGMGLRSSYNEQFF,TGTGCCAGCAGTGGAGGGATGGGGTTACGGAGCTCCTACAATGAGCAGTTCTTC
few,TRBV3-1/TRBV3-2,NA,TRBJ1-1,CASSQERVAAFF,TGTGCCAGCAGCCAAGAGAGGGTGGCAGCTTTCTTT
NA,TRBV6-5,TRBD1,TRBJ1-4,CASSSLNRGNNEKLFF,TGTGCCAGCAGTTCCCTCAACAGGGGAAATAATGAAAAACTGTTTTTT
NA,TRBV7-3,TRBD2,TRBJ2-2,CASSPSSGGPTGELFF,TGTGCCAGCAGCCCCTCTAGCGGGGGGCCCACCGGGGAGCTGTTTTTT
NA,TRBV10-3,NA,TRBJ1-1,CATSMDRANTEAFF,TGTGCCACCAGTATGGACAGAGCTAACACTGAAGCTTTCTTT
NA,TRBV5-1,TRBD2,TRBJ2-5,CASSSTSGQETQYF,TGCGCCAGCAGCTCCACTAGCGGCCAAGAGACCCAGTACTTC
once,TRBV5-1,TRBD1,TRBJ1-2,CASSTDRGLGDYGYTF,TGCGCCAGCAGTACGGACAGGGGGCTGGGAGACTATGGCTACACCTTC
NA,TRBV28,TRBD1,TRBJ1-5,CATTGEDQPQHF,TGTGCCACTACAGGGGAGGATCAGCCCCAGCATTTT
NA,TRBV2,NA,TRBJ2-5,CASSTQRGETQYF,TGTGCCAGCAGTACCCAGCGAGGGGAGACCCAGTACTTC
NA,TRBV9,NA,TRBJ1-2,CASRPTGAANYGYTF,TGTGCCAGCAGGCCCACAGGCGCAGCTAACTATGGCTACACCTTC
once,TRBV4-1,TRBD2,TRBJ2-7,CASSLLLLAGGRSYEQYF,TGCGCCAGCAGCCTTCTACTACTAGCGGGGGGGAGGTCCTACGAGCAGTACTTC
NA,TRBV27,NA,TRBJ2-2,CASSLSIIVGSPDTGELFF,TGTGCCAGCAGTTTATCGATCATTGTGGGGAGCCCCGACACCGGGGAGCTGTTTTTT
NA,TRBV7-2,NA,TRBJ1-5,CASSLVWTNAQPQHF,TGTGCCAGCAGCTTAGTTTGGACTAATGCCCAGCCCCAGCATTTT
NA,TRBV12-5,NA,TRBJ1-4,CASGLRGGGEKLFF,TGTGCTAGTGGTTTGCGGGGAGGGGGTGAAAAACTGTTTTTT
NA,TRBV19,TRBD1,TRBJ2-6,CASGTGRSGANVLTF,TGTGCCAGTGGGACAGGCCGCTCTGGGGCCAACGTCCTGACTTTC
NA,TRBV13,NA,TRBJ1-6,CASSSRLSGSSPLHF,TGTGCCAGCAGCTCCCGCCTATCAGGCAGTTCACCCCTCCACTTT
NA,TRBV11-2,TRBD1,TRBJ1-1,CASRYGQVITEAFF,TGTGCCAGCCGCTACGGACAGGTCATCACTGAAGCTTTCTTT
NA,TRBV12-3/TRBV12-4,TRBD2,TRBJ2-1,CASILGGEGKQFF,TGTGCCAGCATCCTTGGGGGGGAAGGGAAGCAGTTCTTC
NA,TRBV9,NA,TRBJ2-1,CASSVFGAGQGTYNEQFF,NA
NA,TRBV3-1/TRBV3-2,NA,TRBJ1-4,CASSHQGGALNEKLFF,TGTGCCAGCAGCCACCAGGGAGGCGCGCTCAATGAAAAACTGTTTTTT
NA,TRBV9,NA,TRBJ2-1,CASSVAGAGNEQFF,TGTGCCAGCAGCGTAGCTGGCGCGGGAAATGAGCAGTTCTTC
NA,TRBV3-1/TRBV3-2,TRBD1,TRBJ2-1,CASSLWTGGDRNEQFF,TGTGCCAGCAGCCTATGGACAGGGGGAGACAGAAATGAGCAGTTCTTC
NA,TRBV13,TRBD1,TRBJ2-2,CASSPRDSPSGELFF,TGTGCCAGCAGCCCGAGGGACAGTCCGTCCGGGGAGCTGTTTTTT
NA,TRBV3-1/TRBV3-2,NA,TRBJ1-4,CASSQNTGIGEKLFF,TGTGCCAGCAGCCAAAATACAGGGATTGGAGAAAAACTGTTTTTT
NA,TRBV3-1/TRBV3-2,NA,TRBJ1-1,CASSQGEYTEAFF,TGTGCCAGCAGCCAGGGAGAATACACTGAAGCTTTCTTT
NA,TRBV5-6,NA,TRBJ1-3,CASSSHGEGSRLNTIYF,TGTGCCAGCAGCTCACATGGGGAGGGGAGTCGGTTGAACACCATATATTTT
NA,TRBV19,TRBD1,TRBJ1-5,CASTTSETGPFQPQHF,TGTGCCAGTACCACCTCCGAGACAGGGCCTTTTCAGCCCCAGCATTTT